This T cell receptor beta chain was sequenced for a study of T cells in Graves' hyperthyroidism and ophthalmopathy (dated by TCRdb to between 2019 and 2020). General notes on the study: Peripheral blood samples were taken at initial diagnosis, before any treatment was given. To identify TCR V-J signatures that set the groups apart, the researchers used a discovery cohort of more than 95 patients, made up of some 41 with Graves' ophthalmopathy and 57 with stable Graves' hyperthyroidism. Prospective prediction of ophthalmopathy was tested in an independent validation cohort consisting of some 19 hyperthyroidism patients and 17 patients who later progressed to ophthalmopathy. The 100 discovery patients were divided at random into training and test sets in a 7:3 ratio. In six Graves' hyperthyroidism patients, the study also compared T-cell repertoires from thyroid tissue with T-cell repertoires from blood. Once sampling was done, hyperthyroidism patients were given methimazole at a starting dose of 30 mg daily, whereas ophthalmopathy patients were given high-dose intravenous methylprednisolone. TCR Vbeta CDR3 sequencing of roughly 140 peripheral blood samples (fewer than 45 ophthalmopathy, roughly 74 hyperthyroidism and around 17 progressor patients) is reported in the paper. Here is what the overall study found, with its caveats: Most expanded thyroid clonotypes (frequency above 0.001) were also detected in blood, a finding suggesting that blood repertoires may reflect thyroid immune responses. No statistical method was used to fix the sample size in advance, and group allocation was not hidden from the investigators. A 13 V-J signature model separated ophthalmopathy from stable hyperthyroidism, with nearly 90% sensitivity and 81% to 82% specificity in cross-validation and 80%/75% in testing. During validation, the model predicted progression to ophthalmopathy a median of about 5.9 months ahead of onset, with roughly 65% sensitivity and 72.22% specificity.

Trimming at the junction amounts to 1 base on V and 3 bases on J, and the germline ends lie 15 bases apart. Taken from cysteine to phenylalanine, the CDR3 has 16 residues. Only the CDR3 DNA is retained, 48 bases long and in frame from the first base. The germline V gene provides CDR1 SGHTA and CDR2 FQGNSA. TCR beta CDR3 regions were amplified from RNA transcripts. For the first round of RT-PCR on the TCR CDR3, the HTBI primer set was used together with the Qiagen OneStep RT-PCR kit. Libraries were constructed in a second round of multiplex PCR, after which size selection and purification were carried out. The libraries were sequenced on an Illumina HiSeq2000 using paired-end 100 bp reads. For the original study's pipeline: SOAPnuke was used to process the raw data, throwing out any read that contained adapters or uncalled bases, had a mean Phred below 15, or lacked an exact constant-primer or identifier match. COPE v1.2.5 was used to merge high-quality paired reads, and clonotypes were defined as unique nucleotide sequences. Clonotypes were aligned to IMGT TRBV, TRBD and TRBJ reference segments using MiTCR v1.1. Analysis was restricted to V-J combinations with a frequency above 0.0001, which covered over 98% of repertoires. The TCS score was defined as F50 (clonal expansion) divided by E x V (chaos), with BLOSUM62-based TCRdist calculated between CDR3 peptides within each V-J. Welch's t-statistics and random forest reduced approximately 520 V-J features to fewer than 15, which were used in a naive Bayes classifier (R e1071). TCRdb reprocessing: public reads trimmed at Q25 with fastp, clones called with MiXCR, in-frame beta chains kept. One record per CDR3 amino acid sequence lists the most common genes and DNA. These V and J calls originate from TCRdb's pipeline instead of the authors' own analysis. Within this sample are around 250,000 distinct CDR3 sequences, with around 17% of them counted one time only. The ten largest clones represent 25% to 30% of the sample.

This clonotype has ten or more counts. What antigen it recognizes has not been identified. Base qualities are not recorded, but no much larger clone differs from it by a single base. In the ophthalmopathy patients, disease was moderately to severely active, with a Clinical Activity Score of 3 or more, a NOSPECS grade of 4 or more, and a duration of less than 3 months. Exclusion was applied to patients with uncontrolled infections, other autoimmune diseases, pregnancy or lactation. Clinical symptoms, serum thyroxine and TRAb, thyroid ultrasound, and orbital computed tomography formed the basis for the diagnoses. PBMCs were separated from approximately 10 ml of fresh peripheral blood using Ficoll-Paque density gradient centrifugation. Total RNA was extracted with Trizol reagent, and quality was checked on an Agilent 2100 Bioanalyzer.

The chain joins TRBV7-2 to TRBJ2-5, and the D gene may be TRBD2, 6 bases matching. The sequence derives from a woman younger than 35 with Graves' ophthalmopathy. The material sequenced was blood. The CDR3 protein: CASSLVGGLGKETQYF. The sequenced DNA is TGTGCCAGCAGCTTAGTAGGAGGGCTAGGGAAAGAGACCCAGTACTTC.